These 23 T cell receptor beta chains came from one sample sequenced in a study of OX40 agonist ivuxolimab in advanced cancers. TCRdb's copy holds only in-frame clones and misses some; the assay was immunoSEQ multiplex PCR. The data contain approximately 11,000 clones, approximately 86% of them singletons. Source: CD4+ or CD8+ T cells sorted from blood, taken in a trial of the OX40 agonist ivuxolimab. The receptors stem from an adult with an advanced solid tumor such as melanoma, head and neck, liver or kidney cancer.

The CDR3 region is CASSLYGLNEQFF. For the CDR3, the DNA is TGTGCCAGCAGCTTATATGGTTTGAATGAGCAGTTCTTC. The chain uses TRBV7-3 and TRBJ2-1; D unresolved. V lost 2 bases and J lost 7, with 9 bases in between. The CDR3 totals 13 residues. Germline CDR1 is SGHTA and CDR2 is FQGTGA.

This rearrangement joins TRBV6-1 to TRBJ2-7; 8 nucleotides line up with TRBD2. The trim removed 4 bases at V and 2 bases at J, leaving 16 bases unmatched. The germline V gene has CDR1 MNHNS and CDR2 SASEGT. The CDR3 runs to 18 residues. The CDR3 spells CASSAAGGSNRTPYEQYF. CDR3 nucleotide sequence: TGTGCCAGCAGTGCCGCGGGGGGCTCTAACAGGACGCCCTACGAGCAGTACTTC.

CDR3 sequence: CASGQGETYEQYF. The CDR3 DNA follows: TGTGCCAGCGGACAGGGGGAAACCTACGAGCAGTACTTC. The rearrangement uses TRBV28 and TRBJ2-7; 10 bases agree with TRBD1. The CDR3 has 13 amino acids. V was clipped by 8 bases and J by 2 bases; unmatched bases: 3. The germline V gene encodes CDR1 MDHEN and CDR2 SYDVKM.

This clone was seen once. J is TRBJ2-7 and V is TRBV7-8; 10 bases are a match to TRBD2. The V segment lost 5 bases and the J segment 1 base; nucleotides outside the gene matches: 8. There are 16 residues in the CDR3. Germline V lookup: CDR1 SGHVS, CDR2 FQNEAQ. CDR3 nucleotides: TGTGCCAGCAGCCCCTCAGCGGGAGGGTCTTCCTACGAGCAGTACTTC. This sequence encodes CASSPSAGGSSYEQYF. The variable domain in full, with the rest retrieved from reference TRBV7-8 and TRBJ2-7, is GAGVSQSPRYKVAKRGQDVALRCDPISGHVSLFWYQQALGQGPEFLTYFQNEAQLDKSGLPSDRFFAERPEGSVSTLKIQRTQQEDSAVYLCASSPSAGGSSYEQYFGPGTRLTVT.

The chain recombines TRBV14 with TRBJ2-2; D is undetermined. Germline-derived CDR1 and CDR2 are SGHDN and FVKESK. Trimming pared 4 bases from V and 0 bases from J, leaving 12 bases between. The CDR3 totals 16 residues. CDR3 sequence (DNA): TGTGCCAGCAGCCTCTGGGTGGGCGCGAACACCGGGGAGCTGTTTTTT. Protein product: CASSLWVGANTGELFF.

The CDR3 sequence: CASSFGRGYEQYF. CDR3 in DNA: TGTGCCAGCAGTTTCGGTAGGGGTTACGAGCAGTACTTC. The chain joins TRBV27 to TRBJ2-7; possibly TRBD1 for D (5 bases). CDR3 size: 13 residues. V was clipped by 3 bases and J by 4 bases, with 10 bases between them. Germline V gives CDR1 MNHEY, CDR2 SMNVEV (reference sequence).

This chain joins TRBV29-1 and TRBJ2-3; D might be TRBD1 (5 bases). V was trimmed by 0 bases and J by 5 bases, leaving 18 bases between them. CDR3 length: 16 amino acids. Germline CDR1 SQVTM, CDR2 ANQGSEA. CDR3 coding DNA: TGCAGCGTTGAAGATTGGTCAGAACAGGCAGGAGATACGCAGTATTTT. Amino acid sequence: CSVEDWSEQAGDTQYF.

J is TRBJ2-7 and V is TRBV19; TRBD1 is a possible D gene (6 bases). Germline V gene lookup returns CDR1 LNHDA and CDR2 SQIVND (reference sequence). The CDR3 is 13 amino acids. The V and J ends lost 3 bases and 6 bases respectively, with 12 bases between them. The CDR3 protein is CASSIFTGTEQYF. CDR3 coding DNA: TGTGCCAGTAGTATTTTTACAGGGACCGAGCAGTACTTC.

This clone was recorded once. The CDR3 nucleotides are TGTGCCAGCAGCTTATCTAGCGGAGTAGCCTACGAGCAGTACTTC. It specifies CASSLSSGVAYEQYF. The V gene is TRBV11-2, the J gene TRBJ2-7; 7 bases map to TRBD2. Germline values: CDR1 SGHAT, CDR2 FQNNGV. The CDR3 consists of 15 residues. The V gene end was trimmed by 2 bases and the J gene end by 2 bases; junction bases not matched to a gene: 6.

J is TRBJ2-7 and V is TRBV6-1, with a possible D match to TRBD1 (6 bases). V lost 3 bases and J lost 3, with 9 bases in between. This CDR3 is 13 amino acids long. Germline CDR1 and CDR2: MNHNS and SASEGT. The CDR3 DNA is TGTGCCAGCAGTGACGGACAGTACTACGAGCAGTACTTC. This gives the protein CASSDGQYYEQYF.

V gene TRBV14 combines with J gene TRBJ2-7; D is possibly TRBD2 (6 bases). This CDR3 contains 13 residues. V was trimmed by 1 base and J by 4 bases, leaving 8 bases between them. Germline V gene data show CDR1 as SGHDN and CDR2 as FVKESK. CDR3 in amino acids: CASSQGGEYEQYF. The CDR3 DNA reads TGTGCCAGCAGCCAAGGGGGGGAGTACGAGCAGTACTTC.

This chain uses TRBV7-9 with TRBJ2-7, with 12 bases lining up with TRBD2. The J segment lost 5 bases and the V segment lost 3 bases, leaving 5 bases of the junction unmatched. Germline V gene sequence: CDR1 SEHNR, CDR2 FQNEAQ (reference sequence). The CDR3 sequence is 15 residues long. The CDR3 DNA reads as TGTGCCAGCAGCTTCCCGACTAGCGGGAGCGACGAGCAGTACTTC. It specifies CASSFPTSGSDEQYF.

The V and J genes are TRBV7-3 and TRBJ2-1, with D possibly matching TRBD2 (5 bases). CDR1 SGHTA and CDR2 FQGTGA come from the germline V gene. Trimming took 3 bases from V and 2 from J, leaving 11 bases between them. The CDR3 consists of 15 residues. The CDR3 reads CASSLSGGAYNEQFF. The CDR3 DNA is TGTGCCAGCAGCTTGAGCGGAGGAGCCTACAATGAGCAGTTCTTC.

The V call is TRBV27, the J call TRBJ1-1, with 8 bases that match TRBD1. Germline V gene data show CDR1 as MNHEY and CDR2 as SMNVEV (reference sequence). The CDR3 covers 16 residues. J lost 4 bases, V lost 5 bases, and 12 bases had no gene match. The CDR3 coding sequence is TGTGCCAGCAGTACCCGATCAGGGGGCTCTCCCACTGAAGCTTTCTTT. It specifies CASSTRSGGSPTEAFF.

J is TRBJ1-1 and V is TRBV28; perhaps TRBD1 as D (6 bases). V was shortened by 4 bases and J by 5 bases, with 11 bases between the two germline ends. This CDR3 has 13 amino acids. Germline CDR1 and CDR2: MDHEN and SYDVKM. The CDR3 protein is CASSWRGRTEAFF. In nucleotides, the CDR3 is TGTGCCAGCAGTTGGCGGGGGCGGACTGAAGCTTTCTTT.

The CDR3 coding sequence is TGTGCCAGCAGCCCCGGGACTAGCCATCCCTACAATGAGCAGTTCTTC. Its protein product is CASSPGTSHPYNEQFF. The chain links TRBV14 to TRBJ2-1; the match to TRBD2 covers 9 bases. This CDR3 is built from 16 residues. Germline V gene data show CDR1 as SGHDN and CDR2 as FVKESK. Trimming cost V 4 bases and J 2 bases; bases outside gene matches: 6. The full variable domain, its missing parts supplied by reference TRBV14 and TRBJ2-1, is EAGVTQFPSHSVIEKGQTVTLRCDPISGHDNLYWYRRVMGKEIKFLLHFVKESKQDESGMPNNRFLAERTGGTYSTLKVQPAELEDSGVYFCASSPGTSHPYNEQFFGPGTRLTVL.

The chain couples TRBV28 to TRBJ2-3; 9 nucleotides line up with TRBD1. V was pared by 5 bases and J by 6 bases, with 12 bases of the junction left unmatched. The CDR3 is 16 amino acids. Per the germline V gene, CDR1 is MDHEN and CDR2 is SYDVKM. CDR3 sequence: CASSPGQGLMLDTQYF. CDR3 coding DNA: TGTGCCAGCAGTCCAGGACAGGGGCTGATGTTGGATACGCAGTATTTT.

This chain connects TRBV7-9 to TRBJ2-5; maybe TRBD1 (6 bases). Trimming stripped 6 bases from V and 2 bases from J, with 13 bases between. CDR1 and CDR2 (germline): SEHNR, FQNEAQ (reference sequence). This CDR3 has 14 amino acids. The CDR3 region is CASRQTDRQETQYF. CDR3 DNA: TGTGCCAGCAGACAGACCGACAGGCAAGAGACCCAGTACTTC.

The chain recombines TRBV6-1 with TRBJ2-3; D perhaps matches TRBD1 (7 bases). The CDR3 is 17 residues long. Trimming cost V 2 bases and J 2 bases, with 17 bases left between them. Germline V CDR1 and CDR2: MNHNS, SASEGT. The CDR3: CASSEIGGGAVTDTQYF. The CDR3 DNA reads TGTGCCAGCAGTGAAATTGGAGGGGGCGCGGTCACAGATACGCAGTATTTT.

The rearrangement uses TRBV7-8 and TRBJ2-7, with D unresolved. Germline-derived CDR1 and CDR2 are SGHVS and FQNEAQ. This CDR3 contains 13 residues. Trimming cost V 5 bases and J 2 bases, with 10 bases left between them. As DNA, the CDR3 is TGTGCCAGCAGCCGTGGACGGACCTACGAGCAGTACTTC. Protein sequence: CASSRGRTYEQYF.

This chain links TRBV6-6 with TRBJ2-2, with D perhaps matching TRBD2 (5 bases). The germline V gene has CDR1 MNHNY and CDR2 SVGAGI (reference sequence). Trimming left V 5 bases short and J 7 bases short, with 8 bases between. This CDR3 region has 12 residues. CDR3 DNA: TGTGCCAGCAGTCCGGGAAGCGGGGAGCTGTTTTTT. Translated, it gives CASSPGSGELFF.

This clone was observed a few times. This chain uses TRBV4-1 with TRBJ1-1, with 9 bases fitting TRBD1. After removal of 4 bases from V and 10 bases from J, the junction contained 4 bases not matched to a gene. The CDR3 has 12 amino acids. Germline V gene data show CDR1 as MGHRA and CDR2 as YSYEKL. This CDR3 is CASSPTGGSAFF. The CDR3 DNA reads TGCGCCAGCAGCCCCACAGGGGGCTCAGCTTTCTTT.

CDR3: CASSYGGQAEAFF. The DNA of the CDR3 is TGTGCCAGCAGTTACGGGGGTCAGGCGGAAGCTTTCTTT. V gene TRBV6-4 combines with J gene TRBJ1-1; tentatively, D is TRBD1 (5 bases). This CDR3 has 13 residues. V shed 5 bases and J shed 8 bases, with 15 bases lying between them. CDR1 and CDR2 from the germline V gene are MRHNA and SNTAGT.